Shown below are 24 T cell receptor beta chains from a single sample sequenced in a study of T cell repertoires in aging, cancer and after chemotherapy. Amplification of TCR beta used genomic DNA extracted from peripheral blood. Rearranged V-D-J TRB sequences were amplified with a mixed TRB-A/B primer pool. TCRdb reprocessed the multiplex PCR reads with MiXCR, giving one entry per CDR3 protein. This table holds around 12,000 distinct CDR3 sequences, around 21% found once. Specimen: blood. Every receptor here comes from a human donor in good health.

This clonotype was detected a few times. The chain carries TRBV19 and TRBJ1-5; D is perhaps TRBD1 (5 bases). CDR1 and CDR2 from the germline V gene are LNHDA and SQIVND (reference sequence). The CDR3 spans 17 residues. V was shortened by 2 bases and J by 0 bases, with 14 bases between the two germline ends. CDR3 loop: CASSILSGTLSNQPQHF. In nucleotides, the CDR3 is TGTGCCAGTAGTATACTTTCAGGGACCCTTAGCAATCAGCCCCAGCATTTT.

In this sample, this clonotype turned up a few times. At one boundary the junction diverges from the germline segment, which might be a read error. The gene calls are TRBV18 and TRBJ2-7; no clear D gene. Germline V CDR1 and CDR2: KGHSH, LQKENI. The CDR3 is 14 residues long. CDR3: CARSPTGSSYEQYF. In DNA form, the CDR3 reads TGTGCCAGATCACCCACCGGAAGCTCCTACGAGCAGTACTTC. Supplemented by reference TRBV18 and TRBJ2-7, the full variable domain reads NAGVMQNPRHLVRRRGQEARLRCSPMKGHSHVYWYRQLPEEGLKFMVYLQKENIIDESGMPKERFSAEFPKEGPSILRIQQVVRGDSAAYFCARSPTGSSYEQYFGPGTRLTVT.

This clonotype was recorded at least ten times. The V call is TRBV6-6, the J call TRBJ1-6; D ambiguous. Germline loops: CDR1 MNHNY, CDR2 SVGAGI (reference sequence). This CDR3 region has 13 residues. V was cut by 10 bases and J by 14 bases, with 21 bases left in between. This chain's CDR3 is CATAGPPELSLHF. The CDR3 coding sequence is TGTGCCACCGCGGGTCCCCCTGAGTTGTCCCTCCACTTT.

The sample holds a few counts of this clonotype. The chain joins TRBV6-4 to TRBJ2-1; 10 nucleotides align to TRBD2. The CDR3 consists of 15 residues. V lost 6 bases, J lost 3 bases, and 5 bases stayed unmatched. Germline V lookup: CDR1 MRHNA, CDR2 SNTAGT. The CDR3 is CASSPLAGDYNEQFF. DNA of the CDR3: TGTGCCAGCAGCCCCCTAGCGGGGGACTACAATGAGCAGTTCTTC.

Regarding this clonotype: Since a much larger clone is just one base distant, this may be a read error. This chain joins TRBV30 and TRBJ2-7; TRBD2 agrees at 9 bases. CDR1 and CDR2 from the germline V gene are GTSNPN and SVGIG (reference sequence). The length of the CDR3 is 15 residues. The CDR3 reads CDWRGGTSSRYEQYF. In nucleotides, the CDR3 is TGTGACTGGAGGGGTGGGACTAGCAGCCGATACGAGCAGTACTTC. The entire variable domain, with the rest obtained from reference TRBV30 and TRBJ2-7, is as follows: SQTIHQWPATLVQPVGSPLSLECTVEGTSNPNLYWYRQAAGRGLQLLFYSVGIGQISSEVPQNLSASRPQDRQFILSSKKLLLSDSGFYLCDWRGGTSSRYEQYFGPGTRLTVT.

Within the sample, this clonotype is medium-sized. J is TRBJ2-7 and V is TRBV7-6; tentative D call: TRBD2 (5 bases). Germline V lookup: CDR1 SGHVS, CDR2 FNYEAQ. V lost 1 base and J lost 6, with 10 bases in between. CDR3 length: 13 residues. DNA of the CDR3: TGTGCCAGCAGCTTAGTCACGGGGAGCGAGCAGTACTTC. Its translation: CASSLVTGSEQYF.

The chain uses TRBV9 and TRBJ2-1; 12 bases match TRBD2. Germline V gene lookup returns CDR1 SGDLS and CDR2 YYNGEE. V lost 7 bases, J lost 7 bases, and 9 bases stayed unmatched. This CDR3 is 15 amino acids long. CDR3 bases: TGTGCCAGCTCCCTCACTAGCGGGGGGCGGAATGAGCAGTTCTTC. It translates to CASSLTSGGRNEQFF. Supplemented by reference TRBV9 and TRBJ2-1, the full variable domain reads DSGVTQTPKHLITATGQRVTLRCSPRSGDLSVYWYQQSLDQGLQFLIQYYNGEERAKGNILERFSAQQFPDLHSELNLSSLELGDSALYFCASSLTSGGRNEQFFGPGTRLTVL.

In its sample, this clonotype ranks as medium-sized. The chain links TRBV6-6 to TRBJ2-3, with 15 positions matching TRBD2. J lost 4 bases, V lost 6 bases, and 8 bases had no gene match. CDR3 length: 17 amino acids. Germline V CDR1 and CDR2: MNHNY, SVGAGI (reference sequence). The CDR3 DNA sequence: TGTGCCAGCAGACCTGGACTAGCGGGGGGGCCTTCAGATACGCAGTATTTT. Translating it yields CASRPGLAGGPSDTQYF.

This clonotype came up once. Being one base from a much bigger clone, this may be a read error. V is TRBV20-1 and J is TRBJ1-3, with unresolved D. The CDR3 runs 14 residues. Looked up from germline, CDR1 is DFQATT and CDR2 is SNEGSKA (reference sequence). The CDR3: CSARSGSSENTIYF. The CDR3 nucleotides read TGCAGTGCTAGGTCCGGGAGCTCTGAAAACACCATATATTTT.

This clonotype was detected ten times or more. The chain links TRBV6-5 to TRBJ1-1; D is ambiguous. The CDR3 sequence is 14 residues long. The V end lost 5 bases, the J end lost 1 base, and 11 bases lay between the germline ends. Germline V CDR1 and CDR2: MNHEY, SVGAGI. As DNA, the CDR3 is TGTGCCAGCAGTGAGTACAGTGGGAACACTGAAGCTTTCTTT. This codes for CASSEYSGNTEAFF.

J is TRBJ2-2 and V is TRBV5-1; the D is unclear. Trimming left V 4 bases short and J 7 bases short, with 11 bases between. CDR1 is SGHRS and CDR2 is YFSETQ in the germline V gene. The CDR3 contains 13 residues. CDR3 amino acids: CASSPSLGGELFF. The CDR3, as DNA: TGCGCCAGCAGCCCCTCCTTGGGCGGGGAGCTGTTTTTT.

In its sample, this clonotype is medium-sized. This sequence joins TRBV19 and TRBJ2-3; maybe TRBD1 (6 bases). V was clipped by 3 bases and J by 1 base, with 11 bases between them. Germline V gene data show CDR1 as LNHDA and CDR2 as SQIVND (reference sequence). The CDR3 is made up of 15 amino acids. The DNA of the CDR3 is TGTGCCAGTAGTATCTGGGGGCCTGGCACAGATACGCAGTATTTT. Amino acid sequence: CASSIWGPGTDTQYF.

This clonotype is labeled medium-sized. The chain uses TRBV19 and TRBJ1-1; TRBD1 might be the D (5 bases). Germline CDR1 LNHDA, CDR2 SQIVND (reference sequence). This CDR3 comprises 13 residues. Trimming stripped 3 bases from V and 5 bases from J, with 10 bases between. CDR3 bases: TGTGCCAGTAGTATTCAGGGTAGGACTGAAGCTTTCTTT. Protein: CASSIQGRTEAFF. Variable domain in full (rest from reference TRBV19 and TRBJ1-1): DGGITQSPKYLFRKEGQNVTLSCEQNLNHDAMYWYRQDPGQGLRLIYYSQIVNDFQKGDIAEGYSVSREKKESFPLTVTSAQKNPTAFYLCASSIQGRTEAFFGQGTRLTVV.

The CDR3, as DNA: TGTGCCAGCAGAATCGACAGGGTGAGAGGCTACACCTTC. Protein product: CASRIDRVRGYTF. The J gene is TRBJ1-2, the V gene TRBV6-2 or TRBV6-3; TRBD1 aligns across 7 bases. Germline CDR1 and CDR2: MNHEY and SVGEGT. V lost 6 bases, J lost 8 bases, and 9 bases stayed unmatched. This CDR3 comprises 13 residues.

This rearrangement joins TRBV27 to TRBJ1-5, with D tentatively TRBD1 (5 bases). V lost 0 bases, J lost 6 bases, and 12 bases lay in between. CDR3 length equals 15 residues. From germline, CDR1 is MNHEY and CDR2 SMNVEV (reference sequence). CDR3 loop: CASSLSKGLIQPQHF. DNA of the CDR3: TGTGCCAGCAGTTTATCGAAGGGACTGATTCAGCCCCAGCATTTT.

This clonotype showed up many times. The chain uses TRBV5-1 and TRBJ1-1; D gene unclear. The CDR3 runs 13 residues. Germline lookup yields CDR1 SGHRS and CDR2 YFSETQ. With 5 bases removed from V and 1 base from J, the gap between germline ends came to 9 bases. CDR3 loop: CASRPGPNTEAFF. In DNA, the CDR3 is TGCGCCAGCAGACCCGGACCGAACACTGAAGCTTTCTTT.

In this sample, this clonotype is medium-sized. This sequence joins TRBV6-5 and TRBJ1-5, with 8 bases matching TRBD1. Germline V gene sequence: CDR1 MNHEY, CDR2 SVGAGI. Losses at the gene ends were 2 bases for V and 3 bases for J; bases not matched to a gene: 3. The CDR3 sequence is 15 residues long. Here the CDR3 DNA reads TGTGCCAGCAGTTACCACAGGGGGAACAATCAGCCCCAGCATTTT. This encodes CASSYHRGNNQPQHF.

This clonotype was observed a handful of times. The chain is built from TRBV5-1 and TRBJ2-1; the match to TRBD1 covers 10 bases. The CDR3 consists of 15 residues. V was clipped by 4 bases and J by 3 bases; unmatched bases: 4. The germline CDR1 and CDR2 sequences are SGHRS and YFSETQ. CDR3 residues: CASSLGQGFYNEQFF. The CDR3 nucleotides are TGCGCCAGCAGCCTGGGACAGGGGTTCTACAATGAGCAGTTCTTC.

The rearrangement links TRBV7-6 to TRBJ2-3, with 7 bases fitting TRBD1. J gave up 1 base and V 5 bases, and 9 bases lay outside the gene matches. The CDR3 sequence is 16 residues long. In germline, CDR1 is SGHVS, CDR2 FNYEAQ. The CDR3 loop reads CASSEGQSYGTDTQYF. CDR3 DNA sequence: TGTGCCAGCAGCGAGGGACAGTCCTATGGCACAGATACGCAGTATTTT.

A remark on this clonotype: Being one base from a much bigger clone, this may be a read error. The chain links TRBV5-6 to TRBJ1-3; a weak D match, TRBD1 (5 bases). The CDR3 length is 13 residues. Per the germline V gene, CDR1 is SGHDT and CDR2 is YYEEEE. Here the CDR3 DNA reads TGTGCCAGCAGCTTCACGGGGGGAAACAACATATATTTT. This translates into CASSFTGGNNIYF.

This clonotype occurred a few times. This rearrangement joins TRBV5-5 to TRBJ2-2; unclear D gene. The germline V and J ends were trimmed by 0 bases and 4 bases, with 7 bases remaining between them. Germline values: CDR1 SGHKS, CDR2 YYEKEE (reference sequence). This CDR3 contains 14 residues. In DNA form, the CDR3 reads TGTGCCAGCAGCTTGGGGGGTGGCACCGGGGAGCTGTTTTTT. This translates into CASSLGGGTGELFF.

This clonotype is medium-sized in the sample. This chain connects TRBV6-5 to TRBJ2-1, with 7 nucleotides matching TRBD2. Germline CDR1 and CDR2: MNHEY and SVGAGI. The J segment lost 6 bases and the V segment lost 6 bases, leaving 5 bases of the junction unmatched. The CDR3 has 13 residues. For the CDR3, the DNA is TGTGCCAGCAGCCAGGGACTACTCAATGAGCAGTTCTTC. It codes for CASSQGLLNEQFF.

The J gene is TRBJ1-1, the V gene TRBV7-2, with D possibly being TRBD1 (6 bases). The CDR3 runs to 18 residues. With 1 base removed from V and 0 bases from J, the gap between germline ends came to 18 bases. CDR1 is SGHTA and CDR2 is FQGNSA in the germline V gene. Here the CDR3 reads CASSLVQISPGVNTEAFF. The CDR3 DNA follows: TGTGCCAGCAGCTTAGTCCAGATCTCCCCAGGGGTGAACACTGAAGCTTTCTTT.

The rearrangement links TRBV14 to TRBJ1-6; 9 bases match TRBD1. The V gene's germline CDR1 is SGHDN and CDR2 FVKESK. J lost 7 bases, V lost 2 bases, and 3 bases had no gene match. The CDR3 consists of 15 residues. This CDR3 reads CASSQRQGGNSPLHF. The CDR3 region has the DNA TGTGCCAGCAGCCAAAGACAGGGGGGAAATTCACCCCTCCACTTT.